Listed here are 27 T cell receptor beta chains from one sample, sequenced in a study of cytomegalovirus exposure and HLA in healthy donors. PCR was performed using 60 Vbeta and 13 Jbeta primers. The repertoire was sequenced with immunoSEQ multiplex PCR; TCRdb's copy has only in-frame clones and lacks some. The data contain 150,000 to 200,000 clones, about 70% of them singletons. The sample consisted of PBMCs. The receptor set was obtained from a woman in her 30s in good health and CMV-seronegative.

The rearrangement links TRBV7-9 to TRBJ2-7; 7 nucleotides agree with TRBD2. The CDR3 loop spans 17 amino acids. Germline lookup yields CDR1 SEHNR and CDR2 FQNEAQ (reference sequence). Germline trimming cut 2 bases from V and 5 bases from J; bases unmatched to any gene: 15. The CDR3: CASSLPREAPDPNEQYF. The DNA of the CDR3 is TGTGCCAGCAGCTTACCACGGGAGGCTCCGGACCCTAACGAGCAGTACTTC.

The rearrangement links TRBV5-1 to TRBJ2-7, with D perhaps TRBD1 (5 bases). The ends were cut back, 1 base at V and 4 bases at J, with 18 bases in the middle. The CDR3 extends over 16 amino acids. Germline CDR1 reads SGHRS; CDR2 reads YFSETQ. CDR3 DNA sequence: TGCGCCAGCAGCTTGTGGGTTGGCAGGGCAGAGTACGAGCAGTACTTC. Its translation: CASSLWVGRAEYEQYF.

The gene calls are TRBV5-8 and TRBJ1-5; the match to TRBD1 covers 8 bases. CDR1 is SGHTS, CDR2 YDEGEE, per germline. The CDR3 length is 14 residues. V shed 3 bases, J shed 2 bases, and the junction held 1 base outside the gene matches. CDR3 amino acids: CASSSDRGNQPQHF. DNA of the CDR3: TGTGCCAGCAGCTCGGACAGGGGCAATCAGCCCCAGCATTTT.

This clone occurred once. This chain uses TRBV19 with TRBJ1-2; no firm D call. The length of the CDR3 is 12 residues. Per the germline V gene, CDR1 is LNHDA and CDR2 is SQIVND (reference sequence). Trimming stripped 5 bases from V and 8 bases from J, with 12 bases between. CDR3 amino acids: CASSRVGRGYTF. In DNA, the CDR3 is TGTGCCAGTAGTCGTGTAGGGAGGGGCTACACCTTC.

This sequence joins TRBV18 and TRBJ2-1; 7 nucleotides match TRBD2. The CDR3 extends over 14 amino acids. Germline loops: CDR1 KGHSH, CDR2 LQKENI. V shed 2 bases and J 6 bases; nucleotides not matched to a gene: 4. CDR3 coding DNA: TGTGCCAGCTCACCAATGGGGGAGGGCAATGAGCAGTTCTTC. Translating it yields CASSPMGEGNEQFF.

A few counts support this clone. The V and J genes are TRBV12-5 and TRBJ2-7; TRBD2 might be the D (5 bases). The length of the CDR3 is 17 residues. The ends were cut back, 0 bases at V and 0 bases at J, with 15 bases in the middle. CDR1 and CDR2 from the germline V gene are LGHNT and FRNRAP. Written as DNA, the CDR3 is TGTGCTAGTGGTTTGGTAGTCCGCCTCCGGGACTCCTACGAGCAGTACTTC. It codes for CASGLVVRLRDSYEQYF.

The rearrangement uses TRBV2 and TRBJ1-2; D ambiguous. The ends were cut back, 10 bases at V and 9 bases at J, with 18 bases in the middle. The CDR3 is made up of 12 amino acids. Germline-derived CDR1 and CDR2 are SNHLY and FYNNEI. CDR3 amino acids: CATLQRESSYTF. The CDR3 bases are TGTGCCACCCTACAGAGGGAAAGTAGCTACACCTTC.

V usage is TRBV5-4 and J usage is TRBJ1-1, with D possibly being TRBD1 (5 bases). V was clipped by 2 bases and J by 1 base, with 9 bases between them. The CDR3 has 14 amino acids. Germline V gene data show CDR1 as SGHNT and CDR2 as YYREEE (reference sequence). This CDR3 reads CASSFGGTNTEAFF. CDR3 bases: TGTGCCAGCAGCTTCGGGGGGACGAACACTGAAGCTTTCTTT.

The chain joins TRBV21-1 to TRBJ2-3; TRBD2, the table's D call, was not compared with the DNA. TRBV21-1 is described as a pseudogene. CDR3 length equals 17 residues. Written as DNA, the CDR3 is TGTGCCAGCAGCAGTCCTTCCCTGGGGGGGGCTGGGGATACGCAGTATTTT. Translating gives CASSSPSLGGAGDTQYF.

V and J are TRBV9 and TRBJ2-1; TRBD1 matches at 8 bases. This CDR3 region has 12 residues. Germline V gene sequence: CDR1 SGDLS, CDR2 YYNGEE. Trimming at V came to 2 bases and at J to 9 bases, leaving 1 base not matched to a gene. In nucleotides, the CDR3 is TGTGCCAGCAGCGTCACAGGGGGTGAGCAGTTCTTC. This gives the protein CASSVTGGEQFF.

This clone was detected once. The chain recombines TRBV6-1 with TRBJ2-7; TRBD2 matches at 14 bases. The V segment lost 3 bases and the J segment 7 bases; nucleotides outside the gene matches: 5. This CDR3 region has 15 residues. The germline V gene encodes CDR1 MNHNS and CDR2 SASEGT. DNA for the CDR3: TGTGCCAGCAGTGAGGGACTAGCGGGAGTGGATGAGCAGTACTTC. It translates to CASSEGLAGVDEQYF.

The chain combines TRBV7-9 with TRBJ2-3; D call uncertain. Germline values: CDR1 SEHNR, CDR2 FQNEAQ (reference sequence). CDR3 length equals 16 residues. Trimming pared 5 bases from V and 2 bases from J, leaving 17 bases between. The CDR3 nucleotides are TGTGCCAGCAGCATCCGATACAGAGATGACACAGATACGCAGTATTTT. It codes for CASSIRYRDDTDTQYF. The full variable domain, its missing parts supplied by reference TRBV7-9 and TRBJ2-3, is DTGVSQNPRHKITKRGQNVTFRCDPISEHNRLYWYRQTLGQGPEFLTYFQNEAQLEKSRLLSDRFSAERPKGSFSTLEIQRTEQGDSAMYLCASSIRYRDDTDTQYFGPGTRLTVL.

V is TRBV27 and J is TRBJ2-1; 12 bases fit TRBD2. The CDR3 length is 16 residues. J was trimmed by 9 bases and V by 2 bases; bases with no gene match: 8. Germline V lookup: CDR1 MNHEY, CDR2 SMNVEV (reference sequence). The CDR3 DNA reads TGTGCCAGCAGTTTAGGACTAGCGGGGAGGTACGGTGAGCAGTTCTTC. This codes for CASSLGLAGRYGEQFF.

In its sample, this clone was seen once. The V call is TRBV13, the J call TRBJ2-7; D is unresolved. The CDR3 loop spans 11 amino acids. Germline V lookup: CDR1 PRHDT, CDR2 FYEKMQ (reference sequence). V was trimmed by 4 bases and J by 5 bases, leaving 6 bases between them. The CDR3 coding sequence is TGTGCCAGCAGCTCCCGGGACGAGCAGTACTTC. Translation gives CASSSRDEQYF. Filled out from reference TRBV13 and TRBJ2-7, the complete variable domain reads AAGVIQSPRHLIKEKRETATLKCYPIPRHDTVYWYQQGPGQDPQFLISFYEKMQSDKGSIPDRFSAQQFSDYHSELNMSSLELGDSALYFCASSSRDEQYFGPGTRLTVT.

Sample share makes this clone medium-sized (0.01 to 0.1%). CDR3 residues: CASSQAGETGELFF. In DNA, the CDR3 is TGTGCCAGCAGTCAGGCAGGGGAAACCGGGGAGCTGTTTTTT. The V gene is TRBV6-4, the J gene TRBJ2-2; the D gene is possibly TRBD1 (6 bases). Germline V CDR1 and CDR2: MRHNA, SNTAGT. V was clipped by 5 bases and J by 5 bases, with 12 bases between them. This CDR3 region has 14 residues.

This chain links TRBV9 with TRBJ2-3, with 12 bases fitting TRBD2. Germline V CDR1 and CDR2: SGDLS, YYNGEE. This CDR3 spans 16 amino acids. V was pared by 6 bases and J by 2 bases, with 7 bases of the junction left unmatched. In DNA form, the CDR3 reads TGTGCCAGCAACGTCGGACTAGCGGGGTACACAGATACGCAGTATTTT. Translating gives CASNVGLAGYTDTQYF.

This clone was seen only a few times. The rearrangement uses TRBV5-6 and TRBJ2-1; TRBD1 aligns across 10 bases. The CDR3 consists of 15 residues. Germline loops: CDR1 SGHDT, CDR2 YYEEEE. The V gene end was trimmed by 3 bases and the J gene end by 8 bases; junction bases not matched to a gene: 8. CDR3 residues: CASSSGDRGFHEQFF. The CDR3 coding sequence is TGTGCCAGCAGCTCCGGGGACAGGGGATTCCATGAGCAGTTCTTC.

This clone was counted only a few times. CDR3 sequence (DNA): TGTGCCAGCAGTAACCTTCGGGGGAACACTGAAGCTTTCTTT. It translates to CASSNLRGNTEAFF. The rearrangement uses TRBV7-9 and TRBJ1-1; D gene uncertain. The CDR3 runs to 14 residues. From germline, CDR1 is SEHNR and CDR2 FQNEAQ (reference sequence). V dropped 6 bases and J dropped 1 base, with 12 bases sitting between them.

This sequence joins TRBV5-1 and TRBJ1-1; D is uncertain. There are 14 residues in the CDR3. CDR1 and CDR2 from the germline V gene are SGHRS and YFSETQ. Trimming removed 2 bases at V and 2 bases at J, with 10 bases between. CDR3 DNA: TGCGCCAGCAGCTTAGTACAGTCAAACACTGAAGCTTTCTTT. As protein: CASSLVQSNTEAFF. The whole variable domain, remainder taken from reference TRBV5-1 and TRBJ1-1, is KAGVTQTPRYLIKTRGQQVTLSCSPISGHRSVSWYQQTPGQGLQFLFEYFSETQRNKGNFPGRFSGRQFSNSRSEMNVSTLELGDSALYLCASSLVQSNTEAFFGQGTRLTVV.

The rearrangement links TRBV19 to TRBJ1-5, with TRBD1 matching over 9 bases. CDR1 and CDR2 (germline): LNHDA, SQIVND (reference sequence). This CDR3 is built from 17 residues. V lost 5 bases, J lost 2 bases, and 10 bases stayed unmatched. The CDR3 region has the DNA TGTGCCAGTAGTGGACAGGGGATGGGTTCAGGCAATCAGCCCCAGCATTTT. It yields the protein CASSGQGMGSGNQPQHF.

This rearrangement joins TRBV11-2 to TRBJ2-2; D not resolved. Trimming shortened V by 1 base and J by 1 base, and 10 bases separated the two germline ends. The germline V gene encodes CDR1 SGHAT and CDR2 FQNNGV. The CDR3 spans 16 residues. The CDR3 loop reads CASSLVSVQNTGELFF. Written as DNA, the CDR3 is TGTGCCAGCAGCTTAGTCTCGGTCCAGAACACCGGGGAGCTGTTTTTT.

The chain couples TRBV27 to TRBJ2-5; D possibly corresponds to TRBD1 (5 bases). The closer fit of TRBJ2-7 to the DNA end suggests the J call may be wrong. The V gene's germline CDR1 is MNHEY and CDR2 SMNVEV (reference sequence). CDR3 size: 14 residues. DNA for the CDR3: TGTGCCAGCAGTTATGCAGGGCGGACCTACGAGCAGTACTTC. This codes for CASSYAGRTYEQYF.

The chain carries TRBV11-2 and TRBJ2-2; possibly TRBD1 for D (6 bases). Germline V gene sequence: CDR1 SGHAT, CDR2 FQNNGV. The CDR3 is 17 amino acids. V was trimmed by 5 bases and J by 5 bases, leaving 21 bases between them. The CDR3 region is CASSLHTGWGKTGELFF. CDR3 bases: TGTGCCAGCAGCCTCCACACAGGGTGGGGGAAAACCGGGGAGCTGTTTTTT.

CDR3 amino acids: CAWSATGLGETQYF. The CDR3 DNA follows: TGTGCCTGGAGTGCTACGGGATTAGGGGAGACCCAGTACTTC. The genes are TRBV30 and TRBJ2-5, with a weak D call TRBD2 (5 bases). The CDR3 sequence is 14 residues long. Germline V gene sequence: CDR1 GTSNPN, CDR2 SVGIG (reference sequence). V dropped 1 base and J dropped 5 bases, with 14 bases sitting between them.

With respect to this clone: The junction departs from the called germline gene at one end, perhaps through a read error. V usage is TRBV7-7 and J usage is TRBJ2-5; 7 bases line up with TRBD2. Matching the DNA end better, TRBJ2-7 makes the J call doubtful. The V gene's germline CDR1 is SSHAT and CDR2 FNYEAQ (reference sequence). This CDR3 is 15 amino acids long. The CDR3 DNA reads TGTGCTAGCAGCCCCCGACTAGCTCCCGGCGTCGAGCAGTACTTC. Its protein is CASSPRLAPGVEQYF.

CDR3 nucleotides: TGTGCCAGCGGGACTGGGGACAGGGGGCAGAACTATGGCTACACCTTC. It is translated as CASGTGDRGQNYGYTF. This sequence joins TRBV7-2 and TRBJ1-2; TRBD1 aligns across 12 bases. V lost 8 bases, J lost 2 bases, and 9 bases stayed unmatched. Germline V gene data show CDR1 as SGHTA and CDR2 as FQGNSA. This CDR3 comprises 16 residues.

The genes are TRBV15 and TRBJ1-2; D gene unclear. V was cut by 0 bases and J by 4 bases, with 12 bases left in between. The V gene's germline CDR1 is LNHNV and CDR2 YYDKDF (reference sequence). The CDR3 is made up of 15 amino acids. CDR3: CATSRDPRVGYGYTF. The DNA of the CDR3 is TGTGCCACCAGCAGAGATCCCCGGGTAGGCTATGGCTACACCTTC. The full variable domain, rest sourced from reference TRBV15 and TRBJ1-2, is DAMVIQNPRYQVTQFGKPVTLSCSQTLNHNVMYWYQQKSSQAPKLLFHYYDKDFNNEADTPDNFQSRRPNTSFCFLDIRSPGLGDTAMYLCATSRDPRVGYGYTFGSGTRLTVV.